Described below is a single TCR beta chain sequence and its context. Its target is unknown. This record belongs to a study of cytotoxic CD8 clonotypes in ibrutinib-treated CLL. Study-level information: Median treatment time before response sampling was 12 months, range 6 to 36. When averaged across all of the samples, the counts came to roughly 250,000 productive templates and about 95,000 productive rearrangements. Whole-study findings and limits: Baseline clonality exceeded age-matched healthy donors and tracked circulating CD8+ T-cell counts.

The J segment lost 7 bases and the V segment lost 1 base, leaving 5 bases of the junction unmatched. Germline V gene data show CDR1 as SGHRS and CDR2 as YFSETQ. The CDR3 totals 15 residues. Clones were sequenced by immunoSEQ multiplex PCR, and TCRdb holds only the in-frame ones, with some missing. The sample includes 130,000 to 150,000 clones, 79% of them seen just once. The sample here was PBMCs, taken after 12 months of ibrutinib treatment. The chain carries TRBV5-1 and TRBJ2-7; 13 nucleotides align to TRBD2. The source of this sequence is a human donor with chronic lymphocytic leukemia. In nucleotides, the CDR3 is TGCGCCAGCAGCTTGACTAGCGGGAGGGCCCGAGAGCAGTACTTC. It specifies CASSLTSGRAREQYF.